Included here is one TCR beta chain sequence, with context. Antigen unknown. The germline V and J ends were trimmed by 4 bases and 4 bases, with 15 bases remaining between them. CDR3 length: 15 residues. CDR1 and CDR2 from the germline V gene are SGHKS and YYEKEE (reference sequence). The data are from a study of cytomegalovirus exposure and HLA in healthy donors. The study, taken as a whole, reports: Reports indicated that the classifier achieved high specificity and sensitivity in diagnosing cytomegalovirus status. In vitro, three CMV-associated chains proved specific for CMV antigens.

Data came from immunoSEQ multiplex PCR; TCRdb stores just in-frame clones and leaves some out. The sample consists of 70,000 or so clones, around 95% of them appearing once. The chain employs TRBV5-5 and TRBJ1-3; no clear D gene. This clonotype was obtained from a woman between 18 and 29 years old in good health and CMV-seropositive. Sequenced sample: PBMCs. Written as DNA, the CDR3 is TGTGCCAGCAGCGTCGGGGTTAGTTCCGGAAACACCATATATTTT. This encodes CASSVGVSSGNTIYF. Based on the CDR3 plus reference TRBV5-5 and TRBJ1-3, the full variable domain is DAGVTQSPTHLIKTRGQQVTLRCSPISGHKSVSWYQQVLGQGPQFIFQYYEKEERGRGNFPDRFSARQFPNYSSELNVNALLLGDSALYLCASSVGVSSGNTIYFGEGSWLTVV.